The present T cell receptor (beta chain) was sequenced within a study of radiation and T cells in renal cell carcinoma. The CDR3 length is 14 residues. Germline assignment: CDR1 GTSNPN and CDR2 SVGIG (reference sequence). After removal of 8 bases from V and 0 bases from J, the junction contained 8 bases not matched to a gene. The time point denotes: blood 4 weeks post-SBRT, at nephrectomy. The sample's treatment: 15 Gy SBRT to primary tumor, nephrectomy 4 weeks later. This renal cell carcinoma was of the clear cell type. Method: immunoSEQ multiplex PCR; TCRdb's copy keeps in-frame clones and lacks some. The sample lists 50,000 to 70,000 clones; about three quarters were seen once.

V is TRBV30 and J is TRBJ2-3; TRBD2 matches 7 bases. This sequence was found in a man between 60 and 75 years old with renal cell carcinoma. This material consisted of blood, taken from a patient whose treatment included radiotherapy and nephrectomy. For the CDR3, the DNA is TGTGCCCGGGGTCTAGCGGTGAGCACAGATACGCAGTATTTT. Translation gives CARGLAVSTDTQYF.